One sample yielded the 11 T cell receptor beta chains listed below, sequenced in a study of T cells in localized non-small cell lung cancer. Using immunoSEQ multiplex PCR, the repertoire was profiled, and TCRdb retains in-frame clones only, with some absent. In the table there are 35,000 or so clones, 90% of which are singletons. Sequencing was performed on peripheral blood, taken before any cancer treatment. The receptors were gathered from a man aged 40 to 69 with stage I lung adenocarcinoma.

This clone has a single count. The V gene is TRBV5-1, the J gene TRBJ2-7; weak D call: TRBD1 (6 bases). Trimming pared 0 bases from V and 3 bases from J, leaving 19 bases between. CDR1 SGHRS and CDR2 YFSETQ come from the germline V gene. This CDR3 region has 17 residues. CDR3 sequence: CASSLAGQNLLFYEQYF. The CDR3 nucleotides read TGCGCCAGCAGCTTGGCCGGACAGAACCTTCTCTTCTACGAGCAGTACTTC.

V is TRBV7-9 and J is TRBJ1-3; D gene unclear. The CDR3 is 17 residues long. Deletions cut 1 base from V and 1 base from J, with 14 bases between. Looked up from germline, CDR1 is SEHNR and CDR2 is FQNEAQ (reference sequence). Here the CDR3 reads CASSLEGFMTSGNTIYF. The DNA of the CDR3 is TGTGCCAGCAGCTTAGAAGGGTTTATGACTTCTGGAAACACCATATATTTT.

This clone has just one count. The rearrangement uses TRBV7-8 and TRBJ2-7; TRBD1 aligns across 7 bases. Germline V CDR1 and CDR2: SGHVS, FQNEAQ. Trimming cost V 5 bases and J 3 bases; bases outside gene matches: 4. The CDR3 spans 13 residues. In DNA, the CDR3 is TGTGCCAGCAGCGACAGGGACAGCTACGAGCAGTACTTC. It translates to CASSDRDSYEQYF.

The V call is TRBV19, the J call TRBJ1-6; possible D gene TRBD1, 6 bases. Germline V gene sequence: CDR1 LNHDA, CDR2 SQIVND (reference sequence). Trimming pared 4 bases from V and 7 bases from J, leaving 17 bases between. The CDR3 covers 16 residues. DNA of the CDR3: TGTGCCAGTAGTAGGCACCCAGGACAGCACAATTCACCCCTCCACTTT. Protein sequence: CASSRHPGQHNSPLHF.

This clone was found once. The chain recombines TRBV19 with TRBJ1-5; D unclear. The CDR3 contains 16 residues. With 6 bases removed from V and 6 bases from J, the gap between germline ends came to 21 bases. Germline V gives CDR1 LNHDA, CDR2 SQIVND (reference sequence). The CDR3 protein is CASSTVSGYNTQPQHF. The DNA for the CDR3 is TGTGCCAGTAGCACTGTCTCGGGCTATAATACTCAGCCCCAGCATTTT. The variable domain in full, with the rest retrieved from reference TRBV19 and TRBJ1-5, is DGGITQSPKYLFRKEGQNVTLSCEQNLNHDAMYWYRQDPGQGLRLIYYSQIVNDFQKGDIAEGYSVSREKKESFPLTVTSAQKNPTAFYLCASSTVSGYNTQPQHFGDGTRLSIL.

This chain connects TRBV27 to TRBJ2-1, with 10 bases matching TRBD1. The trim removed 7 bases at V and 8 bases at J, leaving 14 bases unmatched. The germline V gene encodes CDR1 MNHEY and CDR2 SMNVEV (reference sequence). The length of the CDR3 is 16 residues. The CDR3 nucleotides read TGTGCCAGCACCACAAACTCCGACAGGGGGCTATATGAGCAGTTCTTC. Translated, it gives CASTTNSDRGLYEQFF.

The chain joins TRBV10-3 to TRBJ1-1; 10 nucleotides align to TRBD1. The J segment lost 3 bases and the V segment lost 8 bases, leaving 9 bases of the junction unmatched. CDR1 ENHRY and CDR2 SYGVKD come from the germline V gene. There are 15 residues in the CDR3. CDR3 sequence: CAIGGAGTGDTEAFF. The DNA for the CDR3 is TGTGCCATCGGGGGCGCCGGGACAGGGGACACTGAAGCTTTCTTT.

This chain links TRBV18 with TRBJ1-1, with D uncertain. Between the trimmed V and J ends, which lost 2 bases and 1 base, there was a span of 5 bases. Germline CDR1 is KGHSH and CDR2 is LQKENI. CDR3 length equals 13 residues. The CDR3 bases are TGTGCCAGCTCACCAAGGGAGAACACTGAAGCTTTCTTT. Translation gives CASSPRENTEAFF.

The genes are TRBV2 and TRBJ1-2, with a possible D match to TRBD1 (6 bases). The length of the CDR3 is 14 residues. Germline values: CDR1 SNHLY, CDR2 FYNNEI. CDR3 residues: CGGSRPGQDYGYTF. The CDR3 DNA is TGTGGAGGCTCGAGGCCGGGACAAGATTATGGCTACACCTTC. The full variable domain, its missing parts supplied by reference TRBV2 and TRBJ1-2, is EPEVTQTPSHQVTQMGQEVILRCVPISNHLYFYWYRQILGQKVEFLVSFYNNEISEKSEIFDDQFSVERPDGSNFTLKIRSTKLEDSAMYFCGGSRPGQDYGYTFGSGTRLTVV.

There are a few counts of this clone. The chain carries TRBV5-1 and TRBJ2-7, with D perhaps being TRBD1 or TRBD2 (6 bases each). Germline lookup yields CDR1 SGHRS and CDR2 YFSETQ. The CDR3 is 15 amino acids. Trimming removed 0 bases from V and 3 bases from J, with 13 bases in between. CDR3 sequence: CASSLGGGLYYEQYF. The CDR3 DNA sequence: TGCGCCAGCAGCTTGGGTGGGGGGCTTTACTACGAGCAGTACTTC. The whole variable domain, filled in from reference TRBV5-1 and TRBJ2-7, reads KAGVTQTPRYLIKTRGQQVTLSCSPISGHRSVSWYQQTPGQGLQFLFEYFSETQRNKGNFPGRFSGRQFSNSRSEMNVSTLELGDSALYLCASSLGGGLYYEQYFGPGTRLTVT.

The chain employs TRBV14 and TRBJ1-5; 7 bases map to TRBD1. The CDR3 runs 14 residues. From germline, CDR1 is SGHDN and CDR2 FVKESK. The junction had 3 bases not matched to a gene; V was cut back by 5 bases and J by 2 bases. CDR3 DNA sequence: TGTGCCAGCAGCGTTACAGGGGGCAATCAGCCCCAGCATTTT. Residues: CASSVTGGNQPQHF.